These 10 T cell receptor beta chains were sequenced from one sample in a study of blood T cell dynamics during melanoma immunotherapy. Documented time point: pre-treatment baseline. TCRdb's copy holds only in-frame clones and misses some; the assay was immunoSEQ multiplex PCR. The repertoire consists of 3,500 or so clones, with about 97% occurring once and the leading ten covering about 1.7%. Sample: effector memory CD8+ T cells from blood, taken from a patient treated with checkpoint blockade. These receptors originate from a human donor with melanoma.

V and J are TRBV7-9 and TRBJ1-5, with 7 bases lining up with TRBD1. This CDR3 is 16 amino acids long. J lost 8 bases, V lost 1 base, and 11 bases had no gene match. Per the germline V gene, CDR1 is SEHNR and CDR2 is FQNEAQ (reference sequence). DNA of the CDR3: TGTGCCAGCAGCTTAGGGAGACAGGGACTCCTGGAGCCCCAGCATTTT. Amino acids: CASSLGRQGLLEPQHF.

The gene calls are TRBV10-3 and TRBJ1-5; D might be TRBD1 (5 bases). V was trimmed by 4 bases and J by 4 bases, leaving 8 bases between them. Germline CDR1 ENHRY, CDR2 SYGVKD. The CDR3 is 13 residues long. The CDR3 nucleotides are TGTGCCATCAGTGCCCCAGGGAATCAGCCCCAGCATTTT. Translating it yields CAISAPGNQPQHF.

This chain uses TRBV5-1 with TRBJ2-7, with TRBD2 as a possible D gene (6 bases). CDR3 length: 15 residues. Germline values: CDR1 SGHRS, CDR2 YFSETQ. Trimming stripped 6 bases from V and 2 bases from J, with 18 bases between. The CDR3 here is CASTFSGGLPYEQYF. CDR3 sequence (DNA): TGCGCCAGCACCTTTAGCGGCGGTTTGCCCTACGAGCAGTACTTC.

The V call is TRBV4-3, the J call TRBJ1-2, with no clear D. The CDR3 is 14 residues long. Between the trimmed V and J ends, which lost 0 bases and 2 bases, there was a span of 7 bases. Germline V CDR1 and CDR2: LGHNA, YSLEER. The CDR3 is CASSQDLGNYGYTF. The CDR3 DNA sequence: TGCGCCAGCAGCCAAGATTTGGGAAACTATGGCTACACCTTC.

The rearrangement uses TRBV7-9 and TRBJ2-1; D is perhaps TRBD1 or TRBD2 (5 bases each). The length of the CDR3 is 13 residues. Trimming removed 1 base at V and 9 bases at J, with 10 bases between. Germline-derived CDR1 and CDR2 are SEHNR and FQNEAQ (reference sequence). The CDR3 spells CASSLDGGTEQFF. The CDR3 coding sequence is TGTGCCAGCAGCTTAGATGGGGGTACTGAGCAGTTCTTC.

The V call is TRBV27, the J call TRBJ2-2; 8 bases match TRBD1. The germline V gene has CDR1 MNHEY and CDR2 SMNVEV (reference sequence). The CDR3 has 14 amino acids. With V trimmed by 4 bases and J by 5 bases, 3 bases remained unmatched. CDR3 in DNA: TGTGCCAGCAGTTGGCAGGGGGCGACCGGGGAGCTGTTTTTT. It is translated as CASSWQGATGELFF.

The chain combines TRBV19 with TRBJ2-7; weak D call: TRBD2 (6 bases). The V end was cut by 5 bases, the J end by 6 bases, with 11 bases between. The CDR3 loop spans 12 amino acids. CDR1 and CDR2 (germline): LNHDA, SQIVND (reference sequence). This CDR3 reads CASSSGDLEQYF. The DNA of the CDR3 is TGTGCCAGTAGTTCGGGGGACCTCGAGCAGTACTTC.

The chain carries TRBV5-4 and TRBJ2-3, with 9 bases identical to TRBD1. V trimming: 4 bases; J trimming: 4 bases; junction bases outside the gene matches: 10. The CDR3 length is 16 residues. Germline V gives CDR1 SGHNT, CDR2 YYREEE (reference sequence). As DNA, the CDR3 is TGTGCCAGCAGCCCAGCGGACAGGGGAAGGGCAGATACGCAGTATTTT. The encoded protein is CASSPADRGRADTQYF.

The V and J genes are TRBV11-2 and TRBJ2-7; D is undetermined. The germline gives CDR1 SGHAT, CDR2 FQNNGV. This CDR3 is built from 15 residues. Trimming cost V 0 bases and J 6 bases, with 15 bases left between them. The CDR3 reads CASSLDVSTGGEQYF. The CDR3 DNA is TGTGCCAGCAGCTTAGATGTGTCTACTGGTGGCGAGCAGTACTTC.

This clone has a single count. The CDR3 DNA is TGTGCCAGCAGCCAAGAGGGAGCAGGCGTGGGTGAAAAACTGTTTTTT. Translating it yields CASSQEGAGVGEKLFF. The V gene is TRBV4-2, the J gene TRBJ1-4; the D is unclear. Per germline, CDR1 LGHNA and CDR2 YNFKEQ. CDR3 length equals 16 residues. V lost 0 bases, J lost 7 bases, and 15 bases lay in between.